The present T cell receptor beta chain was sequenced within a study of early T cells in non-severe SARS-CoV-2 infection. Study details: The input, bulk RNA from unsorted whole blood, was sequenced, and chains were unpaired.

Attachment of unique molecular identifiers was made to individual cDNA molecules. TCRdb itself ran the 5' RACE reads through MiXCR, one entry per CDR3 protein. The sample carries tens of thousands of distinct CDR3 sequences, about 6.5% recorded once. Study results and caveats: VDJdb-based matching was biased toward anti-spike CD8 responses and missed private and CD4 specificities.

The table lists this clonotype with many counts. Antigen specificity is unknown. This receptor was identified in an adult who was a healthcare worker with PCR-confirmed SARS-CoV-2 infection or an uninfected control (not recorded which). The sample in question was whole blood, obtained at baseline.

The CDR3 loop reads CASGTSAEAFF. Here the CDR3 DNA reads TGTGCCAGCGGGACATCGGCTGAAGCTTTCTTT. The V gene is TRBV6-2 or TRBV6-3, the J gene TRBJ1-1, with D possibly matching TRBD1 (6 bases). CDR3 length: 11 residues. Germline V gene data show CDR1 as MNHEY and CDR2 as SVGEGT. V dropped 8 bases and J dropped 6 bases, with 10 bases sitting between them.